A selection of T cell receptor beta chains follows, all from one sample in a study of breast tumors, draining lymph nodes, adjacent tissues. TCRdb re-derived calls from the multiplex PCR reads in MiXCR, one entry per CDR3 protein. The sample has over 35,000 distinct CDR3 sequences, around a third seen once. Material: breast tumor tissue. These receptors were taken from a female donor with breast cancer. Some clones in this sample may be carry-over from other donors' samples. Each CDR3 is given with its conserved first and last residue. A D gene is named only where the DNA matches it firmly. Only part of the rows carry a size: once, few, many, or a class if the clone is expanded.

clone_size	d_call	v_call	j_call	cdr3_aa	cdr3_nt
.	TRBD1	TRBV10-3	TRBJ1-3	CAISKNRAGGSGNTIYF	TGTGCCATCAGTAAAAACAGGGCAGGGGGCTCTGGAAACACCATATATTTT
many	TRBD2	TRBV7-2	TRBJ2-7	CASSLGGGFGEQYF	TGTGCCAGCAGCTTAGGGGGGGGGTTCGGCGAGCAGTACTTC
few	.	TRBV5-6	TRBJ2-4	CASSSGDLKNIQYF	TGTGCCAGCAGCTCGGGGGATCTCAAAAACATTCAGTACTTC
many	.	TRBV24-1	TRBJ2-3	CATSDSTASDTQYF	TGTGCCACCAGTGATTCGACAGCTTCAGATACGCAGTATTTT
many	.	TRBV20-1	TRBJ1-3	CSAFRRGGGNTIYF	TGCAGTGCTTTTCGTAGAGGTGGTGGAAACACCATATATTTT
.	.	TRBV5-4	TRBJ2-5	CASSQGSTNQETQYF	TGTGCCAGCAGTCAAGGTAGTACAAACCAAGAGACCCAGTACTTC
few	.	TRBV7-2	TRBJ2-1	CASSLDQSSYNEQFF	TGTGCCAGCAGCTTAGACCAAAGCTCCTACAATGAGCAGTTCTTC
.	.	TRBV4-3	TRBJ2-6	CASSQAGPGANVLTF	TGCGCCAGCAGCCAAGCGGGGCCTGGGGCCAACGTCCTGACTTTC
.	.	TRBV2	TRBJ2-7	CASSEEARSSYEQYF	TGTGCCAGCAGTGAAGAGGCGCGCAGCTCCTACGAGCAGTACTTC
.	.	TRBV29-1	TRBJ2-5	CSVGARTTSQETQYF	TGCAGCGTGGGGGCCAGGACAACATCCCAAGAGACCCAGTACTTC
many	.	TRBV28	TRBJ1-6	CASSPFRGANSPLHF	TGTGCCAGCAGTCCCTTCAGGGGAGCTAATTCACCCCTCCACTTT
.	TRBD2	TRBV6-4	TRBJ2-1	CASSREGGLNEQFF	TGTGCCAGCAGCCGGGAGGGGGGACTCAATGAGCAGTTCTTC
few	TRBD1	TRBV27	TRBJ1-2	CASSLTSTGSIENGYTF	TGTGCCAGCAGTTTGACGTCGACAGGGAGTATCGAGAATGGCTACACCTTC
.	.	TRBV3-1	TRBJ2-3	CASSQGPFSTDTQYF	TGTGCCAGCAGCCAGGGACCATTTAGCACAGATACGCAGTATTTT
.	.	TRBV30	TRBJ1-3	CAWRGDITFSGNTIYF	TGTGCCTGGAGGGGAGACATCACTTTCTCTGGAAACACCATATATTTT
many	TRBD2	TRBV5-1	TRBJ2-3	CASSFDGRGTDTQYF	TGCGCCAGCAGCTTTGACGGGAGGGGTACAGATACGCAGTATTTT
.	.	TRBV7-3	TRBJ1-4	CASSLFGEATNEKLFF	TGTGCCAGCAGCTTATTTGGGGAGGCCACTAATGAAAAACTGTTTTTT
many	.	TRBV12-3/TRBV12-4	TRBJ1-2	CASSLSGGYTF	TGTGCCAGCAGTTTATCGGGTGGCTACACCTTC
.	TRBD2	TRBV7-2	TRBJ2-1	CASSLNAGLGFNEQFF	TGTGCCAGCAGCTTAAACGCGGGACTAGGTTTCAATGAGCAGTTCTTC
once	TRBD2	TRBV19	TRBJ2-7	CASSSGGLAGYEQYF	TGTGCCAGTAGTAGCGGGGGACTAGCGGGATACGAGCAGTACTTC
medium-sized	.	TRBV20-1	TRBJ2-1	CSARLWVEQFF	TGCAGTGCTCGACTTTGGGTTGAGCAGTTCTTC
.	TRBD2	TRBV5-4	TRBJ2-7	CASSPTSGKAYEQYF	TGTGCCAGCAGCCCCACTAGCGGAAAGGCCTACGAGCAGTACTTC
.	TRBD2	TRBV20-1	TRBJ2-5	CSAPGLATGLQETQYF	TGCAGTGCTCCGGGACTAGCGACAGGTCTTCAAGAGACCCAGTACTTC
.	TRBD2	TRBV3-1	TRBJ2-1	CASRPAGNRDEQFF	TGTGCCAGCAGACCAGCGGGAAATAGAGATGAGCAGTTCTTC
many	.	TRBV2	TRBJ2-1	CASSRSLGDEQFF	TGTGCCAGCAGTCGGTCGCTTGGGGATGAGCAGTTCTTC
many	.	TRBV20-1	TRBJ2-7	CSARRGNEQYF	TGCAGTGCTAGAAGGGGTAACGAGCAGTACTTC
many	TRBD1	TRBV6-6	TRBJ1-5	CASSFGTGYNQPQHF	TGTGCCAGCAGTTTCGGGACAGGGTACAATCAGCCCCAGCATTTT
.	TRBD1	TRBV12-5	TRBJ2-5	CASGFQGARETQYF	TGTGCTAGTGGTTTCCAGGGGGCTAGAGAGACCCAGTACTTC
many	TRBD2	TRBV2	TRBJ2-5	CASSEFFGLAGGTQYF	TGTGCCAGCAGTGAATTTTTTGGACTAGCGGGAGGGACCCAGTACTTC
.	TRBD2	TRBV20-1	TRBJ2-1	CSASGDGGAYNEQFF	TGCAGTGCCAGCGGGGACGGGGGGGCCTACAATGAGCAGTTCTTC
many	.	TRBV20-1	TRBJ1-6	CSARDIRQTAYNSPLHF	TGCAGTGCTAGAGATATAAGGCAGACAGCGTATAATTCACCCCTCCACTTT
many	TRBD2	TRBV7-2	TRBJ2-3	CASSGRTSGVYTDTQYF	TGTGCCAGCAGCGGCCGGACTAGCGGGGTCTACACAGATACGCAGTATTTT
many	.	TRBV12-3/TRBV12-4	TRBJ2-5	CASSSGGAGETQYF	TGTGCCAGCAGTTCCGGAGGGGCAGGGGAGACCCAGTACTTC
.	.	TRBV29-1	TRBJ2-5	CSVLQGPGVGF	TGCAGCGTTCTACAGGGTCCGGGTGTGGGCTTC
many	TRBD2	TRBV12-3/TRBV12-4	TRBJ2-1	CASSFGAGDYNEQFF	TGTGCCAGCAGTTTCGGGGCGGGGGACTACAATGAGCAGTTCTTC
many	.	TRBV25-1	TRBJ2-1	CASSPTSSYNEQFF	TGTGCCAGCAGTCCGACTAGCTCCTACAATGAGCAGTTCTTC
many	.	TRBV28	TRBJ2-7	CASSTIQGYEQYF	TGTGCCAGCAGTACTATACAGGGCTACGAGCAGTACTTC
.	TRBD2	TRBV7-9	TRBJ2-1	CASSFPASGRDNEQFF	TGTGCCAGCAGCTTTCCCGCTAGCGGGAGGGACAATGAGCAGTTCTTC
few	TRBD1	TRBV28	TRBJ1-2	CASSLPGQGAVGYTF	TGTGCCAGCAGTTTACCGGGACAGGGGGCGGTTGGCTACACCTTC
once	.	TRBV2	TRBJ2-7	CASSEDGDYEQYF	TGTGCCAGCAGCGAAGACGGGGACTACGAGCAGTACTTC
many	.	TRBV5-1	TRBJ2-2	CASSLERVPGELFF	TGCGCCAGCAGCTTGGAGAGGGTACCCGGGGAGCTGTTTTTT
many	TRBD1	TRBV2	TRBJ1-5	CASSTGQGRRQPQHF	TGTGCCAGTTCTACTGGACAGGGCAGGCGGCAGCCCCAGCATTTT
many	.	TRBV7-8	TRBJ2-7	CASSPISYEQYF	TGTGCCAGCAGCCCAATATCCTACGAGCAGTACTTC
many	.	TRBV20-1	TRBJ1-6	CSARGAGDNSPLHF	TGCAGTGCTAGAGGGGCCGGGGATAATTCACCCCTCCACTTT
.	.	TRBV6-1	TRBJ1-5	CASSEGLFRPQHF	TGTGCCAGCAGTGAGGGCCTTTTCCGGCCCCAGCATTTT
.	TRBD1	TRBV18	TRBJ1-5	CASSPAGQNQPQHF	TGTGCCAGCTCACCAGCGGGACAGAATCAGCCCCAGCATTTT